This TCR beta chain is drawn from a study of cytomegalovirus exposure and HLA in healthy donors. The protocol was immunoSEQ multiplex PCR, while the TCRdb copy is restricted to in-frame clones and leaves out a portion. The table lists fewer than 200,000 clones, 85% to 90% of them singletons. V trimming: 5 bases; J trimming: 7 bases; junction bases outside the gene matches: 4. The CDR3 consists of 12 residues. Germline V lookup: CDR1 MDHEN, CDR2 SYDVKM. This chain links TRBV28 with TRBJ2-7, with 8 bases that match TRBD1. Sequenced: PBMCs. This receptor was obtained from a young woman in good health and CMV-seropositive. CDR3 region: CASSQGAGEQYF. Written as DNA, the CDR3 is TGTGCCAGCAGTCAGGGGGCGGGTGAGCAGTACTTC. Variable domain in full (rest from reference TRBV28 and TRBJ2-7): DVKVTQSSRYLVKRTGEKVFLECVQDMDHENMFWYRQDPGLGLRLIYFSYDVKMKEKGDIPEGYSVSREKKERFSLILESASTNQTSMYLCASSQGAGEQYFGPGTRLTVT.